The source of this TCR beta chain is a study of shared clonotypes between healthy human individuals. Germline V gene lookup returns CDR1 SGHNT and CDR2 YYREEE (reference sequence). V was pared by 2 bases and J by 0 bases, with 8 bases between. CDR3 size: 14 residues. Each replicate PCR on the sorted subsets used 200 to 250 ng DNA (approximately 33,000 T cell genomes). The data were produced by immunoSEQ multiplex PCR, yet TCRdb's version contains in-frame clones alone and is incomplete. The data show 300,000 to 400,000 clones, approximately 79% seen once. Sequencing was carried out using memory CD4+ T cells sorted from blood. Specified subset: CD45RA-negative fraction. The receptor was isolated from a man aged 25-45 years in good health. The J gene is TRBJ2-5, the V gene TRBV5-4; no definite D call. The CDR3 loop is CASSFGRHQETQYF. The CDR3, as DNA: TGTGCCAGCAGCTTTGGACGCCACCAAGAGACCCAGTACTTC.